This is a list of T cell receptor beta chains from one sample in a study of spatial heterogeneity in lung cancer. One entry per CDR3 protein results from TCRdb running MiXCR on the 5' RACE reads. The sample includes approximately 82,000 distinct CDR3 sequences, about 12% seen only once; the top ten take around 4.6%. The source material was PBMCs, sampled at surgery. Receptors were obtained from a male donor with early-stage non-small cell lung cancer. Both conserved end residues are part of each CDR3. The D gene is left open where the match is weak. The size field is filled for only some rows; it gives once, few, many or a size class.

D gene: NA; clone size: many; V gene: TRBV6-6; J gene: TRBJ2-3; CDR3 DNA: TGTGCCAGCAGTTTACTCAGAGATACGCAGTATTTT; CDR3 protein: CASSLLRDTQYF
D gene: TRBD2; clone size: few; V gene: TRBV19; J gene: TRBJ2-1; CDR3 DNA: TGTGCCAGTAGCGGACTAGCGAATGAGCAGTTCTTC; CDR3 protein: CASSGLANEQFF
D gene: TRBD1; clone size: many; V gene: TRBV29-1; J gene: TRBJ2-7; CDR3 DNA: TGCAGCGTAGGGACAGGGGATAGCTACGAGCAGTACTTC; CDR3 protein: CSVGTGDSYEQYF
D gene: TRBD1; clone size: few; V gene: TRBV6-5; J gene: TRBJ1-3; CDR3 DNA: TGTGCCAGCACTCAGACAGGGACAGGAAACACCATATATTTT; CDR3 protein: CASTQTGTGNTIYF
D gene: TRBD1; clone size: NA; V gene: TRBV9; J gene: TRBJ2-3; CDR3 DNA: TGTGCCAGCAGCCCGGGACAGAAAGCCTATACGCAGTATTTT; CDR3 protein: CASSPGQKAYTQYF
D gene: NA; clone size: NA; V gene: TRBV27; J gene: TRBJ2-3; CDR3 DNA: TGTGCCAGCAGTACCCATTTACTCACAGATACGCAGTATTTT; CDR3 protein: CASSTHLLTDTQYF
D gene: NA; clone size: NA; V gene: TRBV5-5; J gene: TRBJ2-1; CDR3 DNA: TGTGCCAGCAGCTTTATTCCGGGGGATGAGCAGTTCTTC; CDR3 protein: CASSFIPGDEQFF
D gene: NA; clone size: NA; V gene: TRBV6-6; J gene: TRBJ2-1; CDR3 DNA: TGTGCCAGCAGTTTGAACAATGAGCAGTTCTTC; CDR3 protein: CASSLNNEQFF
D gene: NA; clone size: few; V gene: TRBV6-2/TRBV6-3; J gene: TRBJ2-5; CDR3 DNA: TGTGCCAGCAGTTACTCTTCTAGCACGAAGACCCAGTACTTC; CDR3 protein: CASSYSSSTKTQYF
D gene: TRBD1; clone size: many; V gene: TRBV5-1; J gene: TRBJ2-3; CDR3 DNA: TGCGCCAGCAGCTGGACAGGGAGAGTAACTGGCACAGATACGCAGTATTTT; CDR3 protein: CASSWTGRVTGTDTQYF
D gene: NA; clone size: NA; V gene: TRBV6-5; J gene: TRBJ2-1; CDR3 DNA: TGTGCCAGCAGTTATAAGGGGGGGTACAATGAGCAGTTCTTC; CDR3 protein: CASSYKGGYNEQFF
D gene: TRBD1; clone size: NA; V gene: TRBV6-1; J gene: TRBJ2-5; CDR3 DNA: TGTGCCAGCAGTGACCAGGGGGTGGAGACCCAGTACTTC; CDR3 protein: CASSDQGVETQYF
D gene: NA; clone size: NA; V gene: TRBV9; J gene: TRBJ2-1; CDR3 DNA: TGTGCCAGCAGCCCCCGTAACCGGGACCCAGAGCAGTTCTTC; CDR3 protein: CASSPRNRDPEQFF
D gene: NA; clone size: few; V gene: TRBV13; J gene: TRBJ2-2; CDR3 DNA: TGTGCCAGCAGCTTAGGCGGGGGAGCGAACACCGGGGAGCTGTTTTTT; CDR3 protein: CASSLGGGANTGELFF
D gene: NA; clone size: few; V gene: TRBV3-1; J gene: TRBJ1-1; CDR3 DNA: TGTGCCAGCAGCCAATCCAGTATTTCGAACACTGAAGCTTTCTTT; CDR3 protein: CASSQSSISNTEAFF
D gene: NA; clone size: many; V gene: TRBV20-1; J gene: TRBJ2-5; CDR3 DNA: TGTGGGCAGGGGCTGGGAGAGACCCAGTACTTC; CDR3 protein: CGQGLGETQYF
D gene: NA; clone size: NA; V gene: TRBV5-1; J gene: TRBJ2-7; CDR3 DNA: TGCGCCAGCAGCTTGGAATGGGGACAAGGCTACGAGCAGTACTTC; CDR3 protein: CASSLEWGQGYEQYF
D gene: TRBD1; clone size: few; V gene: TRBV6-2/TRBV6-3; J gene: TRBJ2-7; CDR3 DNA: TGTGCCAGCAGTTACCTTCCCGGACAGGGTGTAACCTACGAGCAGTACTTC; CDR3 protein: CASSYLPGQGVTYEQYF
D gene: NA; clone size: many; V gene: TRBV23-1; J gene: TRBJ1-5; CDR3 DNA: TGCGCCAGCAGTCAATCGGGGGAGGTGGGAGTTAATCAGCCCCAGCATTTT; CDR3 protein: CASSQSGEVGVNQPQHF
D gene: TRBD1; clone size: few; V gene: TRBV5-6; J gene: TRBJ1-1; CDR3 DNA: TGTGCCAGCAGCGGTGGGGGACAGGGGGCGATTGAAGCTTTCTTT; CDR3 protein: CASSGGGQGAIEAFF
D gene: TRBD1; clone size: many; V gene: TRBV5-6; J gene: TRBJ1-2; CDR3 DNA: TGTGCCAGCAGCGCCGGGACAGGGGGCGCCTACACCTTC; CDR3 protein: CASSAGTGGAYTF
D gene: NA; clone size: NA; V gene: TRBV7-9; J gene: TRBJ2-7; CDR3 DNA: TGTGCCAGCAGCACCAAGCGGGACAGCTCCTACGAGCAGTACTTC; CDR3 protein: CASSTKRDSSYEQYF
D gene: TRBD2; clone size: many; V gene: TRBV7-2; J gene: TRBJ2-5; CDR3 DNA: TGTGCCAGCAGCTCGCCCCCCTGGCGGGAGGGTCTAGAGACCCAGTACTTC; CDR3 protein: CASSSPPWREGLETQYF
D gene: NA; clone size: NA; V gene: TRBV5-1; J gene: TRBJ2-7; CDR3 DNA: TGCGCCAGCACCGATTTGGGGCAGAGCTCCTACGAGCAGTACTTC; CDR3 protein: CASTDLGQSSYEQYF
D gene: TRBD1; clone size: many; V gene: TRBV6-5; J gene: TRBJ1-5; CDR3 DNA: TGTGCCAGCAGATTGGACAGGACCAATAGCAATCAGCCCCAGCATTTT; CDR3 protein: CASRLDRTNSNQPQHF
D gene: NA; clone size: many; V gene: TRBV5-1; J gene: TRBJ1-5; CDR3 DNA: TGCGCCAGCAGCTTGAAAAAACAGCCCCAGCATTTT; CDR3 protein: CASSLKKQPQHF
D gene: NA; clone size: NA; V gene: TRBV5-1; J gene: TRBJ1-3; CDR3 DNA: TGCGCCAGCAGACCTATCGCCGGAAACACCATATATTTT; CDR3 protein: CASRPIAGNTIYF
D gene: NA; clone size: few; V gene: TRBV30; J gene: TRBJ1-1; CDR3 DNA: TGTGCCTGGACCCCCGGGACACGGGGGAACACTGAAGCTTTCTTT; CDR3 protein: CAWTPGTRGNTEAFF
D gene: NA; clone size: NA; V gene: TRBV21-1; J gene: TRBJ1-5; CDR3 DNA: TGTGCCAGCGCAAAGTTCCGTAGCAATCAGCCCCAGCATTTT; CDR3 protein: CASAKFRSNQPQHF